These 22 T cell receptor beta chains were all obtained from the same sample, sequenced in a study of cytomegalovirus exposure and HLA in healthy donors. Amplification used 60 Vbeta primers and 13 Jbeta primers. Clones were read by immunoSEQ multiplex PCR, and TCRdb kept only the in-frame ones, dropping some. The sample has some 180,000 clones; about 80% are singletons. The sequencing sample was made of PBMCs. Receptors originate from a woman in her 30s in good health and CMV-seronegative.

The chain joins TRBV19 to TRBJ2-7, with 7 bases fitting TRBD1. CDR3 length equals 13 residues. Germline lookup yields CDR1 LNHDA and CDR2 SQIVND (reference sequence). J was trimmed by 4 bases and V by 4 bases; bases with no gene match: 4. The CDR3 sequence is CASSRGQRYEQYF. The CDR3 nucleotides read TGTGCCAGTAGTAGGGGACAGAGGTACGAGCAGTACTTC.

The V gene is TRBV11-2, the J gene TRBJ2-7; D may be TRBD1 (6 bases). Trimming left V 1 base short and J 6 bases short, with 13 bases between. This CDR3 has 14 residues. From germline, CDR1 is SGHAT and CDR2 FQNNGV. The CDR3 is CASSLGGHFSEQYF. CDR3 DNA sequence: TGTGCCAGCAGCTTAGGGGGACACTTTAGCGAGCAGTACTTC.

This chain uses TRBV4-1 with TRBJ1-6; D is unresolved. Trimming shortened V by 2 bases and J by 8 bases, and 19 bases separated the two germline ends. Germline V gives CDR1 MGHRA, CDR2 YSYEKL. CDR3 size: 17 residues. CDR3 sequence (DNA): TGCGCCAGCAGCCAACTAAATTCCATCCACCTACATTCACCCCTCCACTTT. Its translation: CASSQLNSIHLHSPLHF.

J is TRBJ2-4 and V is TRBV30; D is perhaps TRBD1 (5 bases). The CDR3 totals 13 residues. V was clipped by 0 bases and J by 8 bases, with 11 bases between them. Per germline, CDR1 GTSNPN and CDR2 SVGIG (reference sequence). CDR3 loop: CAWSVNRWDIQYF. The CDR3 DNA is TGTGCCTGGAGTGTAAACAGGTGGGACATTCAGTACTTC.

The V gene is TRBV5-1, the J gene TRBJ1-4, with 9 bases that match TRBD1. CDR3 size: 16 residues. In germline, CDR1 is SGHRS, CDR2 YFSETQ. The J segment lost 8 bases and the V segment lost 6 bases, leaving 14 bases of the junction unmatched. This CDR3 reads CASTTGGRAFGEKLFF. CDR3 sequence (DNA): TGCGCCAGCACTACAGGGGGCCGGGCATTCGGGGAAAAACTGTTTTTT.

This chain's CDR3 is CASRADRANQPQHF. The CDR3, as DNA: TGTGCCAGCAGAGCGGACAGGGCAAATCAGCCCCAGCATTTT. The chain employs TRBV6-6 and TRBJ1-5; 8 nucleotides align to TRBD1. The CDR3 loop spans 14 amino acids. CDR1 is MNHNY and CDR2 is SVGAGI in the germline V gene (reference sequence). The V and J ends lost 6 bases and 4 bases, in that order; junction bases with no gene match: 5.

The chain combines TRBV18 with TRBJ1-1; 7 nucleotides agree with TRBD1. The J segment lost 1 base and the V segment lost 0 bases, leaving 2 bases of the junction unmatched. The CDR3 is made up of 15 amino acids. Germline V gives CDR1 KGHSH, CDR2 LQKENI. The CDR3 sequence is CASSPPGQRNTEAFF. The CDR3 DNA is TGTGCCAGCTCACCACCGGGACAGAGGAACACTGAAGCTTTCTTT.

This chain joins TRBV5-1 and TRBJ2-3; TRBD2 matches 15 bases. This CDR3 is built from 17 residues. Trimming cost V 3 bases and J 7 bases; bases outside gene matches: 9. Germline V gives CDR1 SGHRS, CDR2 YFSETQ. The CDR3 nucleotides read TGCGCCAGCAGCTGGGGACTAGCGGGGGGCCCTCCTCATACGCAGTATTTT. It specifies CASSWGLAGGPPHTQYF.

This clone was recorded only once. The V call is TRBV19, the J call TRBJ1-2; 9 bases fit TRBD1. The CDR3 runs 15 residues. Trimming removed 10 bases from V and 3 bases from J; junction bases left unmatched: 12. Germline V CDR1 and CDR2: LNHDA, SQIVND (reference sequence). The CDR3 protein is CATDSGQGRDYGYTF. For the CDR3, the DNA is TGTGCCACAGACTCCGGACAGGGGAGGGACTATGGCTACACCTTC.

This clone showed up just a few times. The J gene is TRBJ2-3, the V gene TRBV29-1; 10 positions agree with TRBD2. The germline CDR1 and CDR2 sequences are SQVTM and ANQGSEA. The ends lost 8 bases at V and 5 bases at J; junction bases unmatched: 10. CDR3 length: 14 residues. The CDR3 sequence: CSLRAGGPVDTQYF. The CDR3 DNA is TGCAGCCTGCGAGCGGGGGGGCCTGTAGATACGCAGTATTTT.

V gene TRBV2 combines with J gene TRBJ1-4, with TRBD1 matching over 9 bases. Looked up from germline, CDR1 is SNHLY and CDR2 is FYNNEI. The CDR3 has 16 amino acids. The J segment lost 4 bases and the V segment lost 6 bases, leaving 9 bases of the junction unmatched. CDR3 protein: CASRRDRGGDNEKLFF. CDR3 in DNA: TGTGCCAGCAGAAGAGACAGGGGGGGAGATAATGAAAAACTGTTTTTT.

The J gene is TRBJ1-2, the V gene TRBV5-5; 9 positions match TRBD1. The CDR3 sequence is 16 residues long. V dropped 4 bases and J dropped 4; count of bases not matched to a gene: 11. Germline V gene data show CDR1 as SGHKS and CDR2 as YYEKEE (reference sequence). CDR3 region: CASSIRDRAEFYGYTF. The CDR3 region has the DNA TGTGCCAGCAGCATCAGGGACAGGGCTGAATTCTATGGCTACACCTTC.

V gene TRBV5-1 combines with J gene TRBJ1-1; D is unresolved. With 0 bases removed from V and 5 bases from J, the gap between germline ends came to 8 bases. This CDR3 region has 13 residues. Germline CDR1 SGHRS, CDR2 YFSETQ. CDR3 region: CASSLASGTEAFF. CDR3 coding DNA: TGCGCCAGCAGCTTGGCTTCAGGAACTGAAGCTTTCTTT.

This clone occurred a few times. The V call is TRBV10-2, the J call TRBJ1-4; 9 bases line up with TRBD1. The germline V gene has CDR1 WSHSY and CDR2 SAAADI. Trimming cost V 6 bases and J 7 bases; bases outside gene matches: 9. This CDR3 has 15 residues. As DNA, the CDR3 is TGCGCCAGCAGGGAAACAGGGGGCTGGGGTGAAAAACTGTTTTTT. Protein product: CASRETGGWGEKLFF.

This chain connects TRBV6-5 to TRBJ1-6, with a weak D call TRBD1 (5 bases). CDR1 and CDR2 (germline): MNHEY, SVGAGI. The V end lost 11 bases, the J end lost 2 bases, and 16 bases lay between the germline ends. This CDR3 is built from 15 residues. Written as DNA, the CDR3 is TGTGCCTCTTACGGAGGGGTGCCCTATAATTCACCCCTCCACTTT. Amino acids: CASYGGVPYNSPLHF.

This clone appeared a few times. An end of the junction differs from the germline gene, which may be a read error. This same CDR3 is encoded by further DNA sequences in the sample. The V and J genes are TRBV5-1 and TRBJ1-1, with TRBD1 matching over 7 bases. CDR3 size: 14 residues. The germline CDR1 and CDR2 sequences are SGHRS and YFSETQ. DNA of the CDR3: TGCGCCAGCAGATTGGGGACAGAGAACACTGAAGCTTTCTTT. Residues: CASRLGTENTEAFF.

The gene calls are TRBV10-3 and TRBJ1-6; 11 nucleotides agree with TRBD1. The V gene's germline CDR1 is ENHRY and CDR2 SYGVKD. The CDR3 runs to 16 residues. With V trimmed by 2 bases and J by 10 bases, 7 bases remained unmatched. The DNA of the CDR3 is TGTGCCATCAGTGAGCCATTGGGACAGGGGGGATCACCCCTCCACTTT. It is translated as CAISEPLGQGGSPLHF.

This clone was observed a single time. In DNA form, the CDR3 reads TGTGCCAGCAGCGTAGGGGGCGTCACAGATACGCAGTATTTT. Amino acid sequence: CASSVGGVTDTQYF. This chain joins TRBV9 and TRBJ2-3, with D maybe TRBD1 (5 bases). V dropped 0 bases and J dropped 2 bases, with 7 bases sitting between them. The CDR3 runs to 14 residues. Germline V gene data show CDR1 as SGDLS and CDR2 as YYNGEE. Full variable domain (remainder filled in from reference TRBV9 and TRBJ2-3): DSGVTQTPKHLITATGQRVTLRCSPRSGDLSVYWYQQSLDQGLQFLIQYYNGEERAKGNILERFSAQQFPDLHSELNLSSLELGDSALYFCASSVGGVTDTQYFGPGTRLTVL.

This clone has only a few counts. The chain couples TRBV19 to TRBJ2-3, with TRBD1 identical over 7 bases. The CDR3 runs 12 residues. The V gene's germline CDR1 is LNHDA and CDR2 SQIVND (reference sequence). V gave up 4 bases and J gave up 6 bases; unmatched junction bases: 1. As DNA, the CDR3 is TGTGCCAGTAGTAAGACAGGGGATACGCAGTATTTT. Protein: CASSKTGDTQYF.

The chain uses TRBV5-1 and TRBJ1-5; 7 bases align to TRBD1. This CDR3 has 15 residues. J gave up 5 bases and V 0 bases, and 5 bases lay outside the gene matches. The germline CDR1 and CDR2 sequences are SGHRS and YFSETQ. The chain's CDR3 is CASSLVGGRDQPQHF. CDR3 nucleotide sequence: TGCGCCAGCAGCTTGGTAGGGGGCCGGGATCAGCCCCAGCATTTT.

The rearrangement uses TRBV19 and TRBJ1-2; TRBD1 is a possible D gene (6 bases). CDR1 is LNHDA, CDR2 SQIVND, per germline (reference sequence). This CDR3 region has 13 residues. V was shortened by 7 bases and J by 4 bases, with 13 bases between the two germline ends. The chain's CDR3 is CASTSLDSYGYTF. DNA of the CDR3: TGTGCCAGTACCTCCCTGGACAGCTATGGCTACACCTTC.

The genes are TRBV9 and TRBJ2-1; 9 nucleotides agree with TRBD2. The CDR3 is 17 residues long. CDR1 SGDLS and CDR2 YYNGEE come from the germline V gene. V lost 0 bases to trimming and J lost 5 bases; unmatched junction nucleotides: 9. DNA for the CDR3: TGTGCCAGCAGCGTAGCTACCGGAAGCGGGGGGAACAATGAGCAGTTCTTC. Translated, it gives CASSVATGSGGNNEQFF.